The rows below give T cell receptor beta chains drawn from one sample of a study of T cell repertoires in cytomegalovirus infection. TCRdb used MiXCR to reprocess the reads, holding one entry per CDR3 protein. The sample holds more than 400,000 distinct CDR3 sequences, around 27% seen once. Sequencing used PBMCs. The receptors were sampled from a human donor in good health (CMV status not recorded). Some clones in this sample may be carry-over from other donors' samples. Each CDR3 is given without its conserved first and last residue.

v_gene,j_gene,CDR3aa
TRBV4-1,TRBJ2-7,ASSQDMVEQY
TRBV10-3,TRBJ1-1,AISPGERGRDTEAF
TRBV7-2,TRBJ1-2,ASSSDRGLVNYGYT
TRBV27,TRBJ2-3,ASSLSTGDAAVGTDTQY
TRBV19,TRBJ2-1,ASSNLNEQF
TRBV6-2/TRBV6-3,TRBJ2-7,ASSYAGSYEQY
TRBV7-2,TRBJ2-1,ASSLQDSSYNEQF
TRBV7-2,TRBJ1-1,ASSVSVNTEAF
TRBV24-1,TRBJ2-3,ATSDPRTRSTDTQY
TRBV11-2,TRBJ1-3,ASSLVNFPRGHSGNTIY
TRBV12-3/TRBV12-4,TRBJ2-7,ASSFDRLYEQY
TRBV20-1,TRBJ2-3,SACVTSGIVSDTQY
TRBV6-6,TRBJ1-5,ASRMIGTENQPQH
TRBV18,TRBJ1-2,ASSPTPGTAFV
TRBV10-2,TRBJ2-1,ASSEGASLGFFEQF
TRBV6-6,TRBJ2-1,ASSGTSVNNEQF
TRBV9,TRBJ2-3,ASSAGQGTLITDTQC
TRBV10-3,TRBJ2-1,ATKAGWTSYNEQF
TRBV29-1,TRBJ2-6,SVAGLGAGANVLT
TRBV15,TRBJ1-5,ATSKVRGSRNQPQH
TRBV20-1,TRBJ2-4,SARDRLAGLLNIQY
TRBV15,TRBJ1-2,ATSRGTGSYGYT
TRBV10-3,TRBJ2-1,ATLTSSYNEQF
TRBV6-1,TRBJ2-5,ASSQEGLAGEETQY
TRBV6-2/TRBV6-3,TRBJ2-2,ASRMDLTGSCF
TRBV7-6,TRBJ1-5,ASSLNRVDLGSNQPQH
TRBV6-2/TRBV6-3,TRBJ2-7,ASTDMAGEQY
TRBV7-9,TRBJ2-1,ASSERTAGGPTNEQF
TRBV7-8,TRBJ1-1,ASSSLRNTEAF
TRBV7-2,TRBJ2-5,ASSSTLRLAGGPWETQY
TRBV12-3/TRBV12-4,TRBJ1-5,ASSLMGNQPQH
TRBV6-2/TRBV6-3,TRBJ2-2,ASSYSIGELF
TRBV5-6,TRBJ2-5,ASRERGRSETQY
TRBV7-9,TRBJ2-7,ASSLEGGLYEQY
TRBV7-3,TRBJ2-1,ASSLTSDAYNEQF
TRBV27,TRBJ1-6,ASSPTGADSPLH
TRBV19,TRBJ2-6,ASSPGTGSLSGANVLT
TRBV19,TRBJ1-5,ASSWLRGRSNQPQH
TRBV7-9,TRBJ2-7,ASSPQPGLATYEQY
TRBV20-1,TRBJ1-6,SARGTGYNSPLH
TRBV12-3/TRBV12-4,TRBJ1-2,ASSYSGTVYGYT
TRBV11-1,TRBJ1-1,ASSRDFLRVTEAF
TRBV2,TRBJ2-1,ACRTSGYNEQF
TRBV7-2,TRBJ2-7,ASKTGALQY
TRBV20-1,TRBJ2-5,SAPPGPSQETQY
TRBV12-3/TRBV12-4,TRBJ1-1,ASSPKDRGNTEAF
TRBV12-3/TRBV12-4,TRBJ2-5,ASSLSTTGETQY
TRBV5-5,TRBJ1-5,ASSLGVGTGLQPQH
TRBV6-5,TRBJ1-2,ASYGLWGYT
TRBV20-1,TRBJ2-3,SGVGGADTQY